The TCR beta chain under discussion was sequenced for a study of control samples from healthy donors and cancer patients. V was pared by 5 bases and J by 6 bases, with 13 bases between. CDR1 and CDR2 (germline): LNHNV, YYDKDF (reference sequence). The CDR3 length is 13 residues. The assay was immunoSEQ multiplex PCR, and TCRdb's table has in-frame clones only and misses some. The repertoire holds about 120,000 clones, with about 83% as singletons. This TCR came from a man younger than 40 in good health. The genes are TRBV15 and TRBJ1-2, with a weak D call TRBD1 (6 bases). Material for sequencing was blood. For the CDR3, the DNA is TGTGCCACCAGCGGACCCAACAGGGATGGCTACACCTTC. It translates to CATSGPNRDGYTF. The full variable domain, with the rest looked up from reference TRBV15 and TRBJ1-2, is DAMVIQNPRYQVTQFGKPVTLSCSQTLNHNVMYWYQQKSSQAPKLLFHYYDKDFNNEADTPDNFQSRRPNTSFCFLDIRSPGLGDTAMYLCATSGPNRDGYTFGSGTRLTVV.